Here is one TCR beta chain with its context. As yet, its antigen is unknown. These data originate in a study of CD4+ T cells in melanoma. General study findings and limits: Reportedly, melanoma neoantigen-specific CD4+ T cells showed varied differentiation states.

TCRdb's copy holds only in-frame clones and misses some; the assay was immunoSEQ multiplex PCR. The sample yields under 8,000 clones, about 65% seen once. Germline lookup yields CDR1 SGHRS and CDR2 YFSETQ. With 0 bases clipped from V and 2 bases from J, the junction kept 8 bases outside the gene matches. The CDR3 extends over 17 amino acids. V gene TRBV5-1 combines with J gene TRBJ2-5; 9 positions match TRBD1. The sample comprised cells from a culture (not recorded whether cultured in vitro). The receptor's source is a human donor with melanoma. CDR3 in amino acids: CASSLALQGAWQETQYF. Written as DNA, the CDR3 is TGCGCCAGCAGCTTGGCCCTACAGGGGGCCTGGCAAGAGACCCAGTACTTC.